These 12 T cell receptor beta chains were all obtained from the same sample, sequenced in a study of cytomegalovirus exposure and HLA in healthy donors. PCR involved 60 Vbeta and 13 Jbeta primers. Using immunoSEQ multiplex PCR, the repertoire was profiled, and TCRdb retains in-frame clones only, with some absent. This sample yields 100,000 to 150,000 clones, of which about four fifths are seen a single time; 5.3% belongs to the top ten. Sequenced material: PBMCs. The receptors originated from a man aged 30 to 39 in good health and CMV-seronegative.

V gene TRBV12-5 combines with J gene TRBJ1-1; 7 nucleotides match TRBD1. The V and J ends lost 6 bases and 5 bases, in that order; junction bases with no gene match: 0. This CDR3 region has 11 residues. Germline V lookup: CDR1 LGHNT, CDR2 FRNRAP. CDR3 in amino acids: CASGRGTEAFF. For the CDR3, the DNA is TGTGCTAGTGGCAGGGGGACTGAAGCTTTCTTT.

The chain combines TRBV16 with TRBJ1-1; maybe TRBD1 (5 bases). The CDR3 loop spans 14 amino acids. Germline CDR1 KGHSY, CDR2 FQNENV. The V gene lost 0 bases and the J gene lost 6 bases, with 11 bases spanning the gap. This CDR3 is CASSQSGAYSEAFF. CDR3 nucleotide sequence: TGTGCCAGCAGCCAATCAGGGGCCTACTCTGAAGCTTTCTTT.

The V and J genes are TRBV4-3 and TRBJ1-2, with D hard to call. V was shortened by 4 bases and J by 8 bases, with 23 bases between the two germline ends. The CDR3 has 16 amino acids. CDR1 is LGHNA and CDR2 is YSLEER in the germline V gene. The CDR3 reads CASSPTGVGSYGGYTF. The CDR3 DNA is TGCGCCAGCAGCCCCACCGGGGTAGGGTCCTACGGCGGCTACACCTTC.

V usage is TRBV28 and J usage is TRBJ2-3; D unclear. The CDR3 consists of 11 residues. V shed 7 bases and J shed 4 bases, with 6 bases lying between them. Germline loops: CDR1 MDHEN, CDR2 SYDVKM. DNA for the CDR3: TGTGCCAGCATTGCGCCAGATACGCAGTATTTT. Its protein product is CASIAPDTQYF.

In the case of this clone: In the same sample, other DNA sequences code for this CDR3. V usage is TRBV5-1 and J usage is TRBJ1-1, with D perhaps matching TRBD1 (5 bases). Trimming pared 0 bases from V and 6 bases from J, leaving 9 bases between. CDR1 is SGHRS and CDR2 is YFSETQ in the germline V gene. The CDR3 loop spans 13 amino acids. CDR3 in amino acids: CASSLAGSAEAFF. Here the CDR3 DNA reads TGCGCCAGCAGCTTGGCAGGGTCCGCTGAAGCTTTCTTT.

This clone has a single count. The chain recombines TRBV7-9 with TRBJ1-4; D uncertain. CDR1 SEHNR and CDR2 FQNEAQ come from the germline V gene (reference sequence). The CDR3 contains 14 residues. V was clipped by 1 base and J by 5 bases, with 8 bases between them. Written as DNA, the CDR3 is TGTGCCAGCAGCTTAGTGCCAGTCAATGAAAAACTGTTTTTT. Translation: CASSLVPVNEKLFF. The full variable domain, completed using reference TRBV7-9 and TRBJ1-4, is DTGVSQNPRHKITKRGQNVTFRCDPISEHNRLYWYRQTLGQGPEFLTYFQNEAQLEKSRLLSDRFSAERPKGSFSTLEIQRTEQGDSAMYLCASSLVPVNEKLFFGSGTQLSVL.

This clone was counted between two and nine times. The chain carries TRBV10-2 and TRBJ2-2, with TRBD1 matching 9 bases. V was pared by 6 bases and J by 0 bases, with 2 bases of the junction left unmatched. Germline CDR1 WSHSY, CDR2 SAAADI. This CDR3 comprises 15 residues. CDR3 amino acids: CASRGTGSNTGELFF. In DNA, the CDR3 is TGCGCCAGCAGGGGGACAGGGTCGAACACCGGGGAGCTGTTTTTT.

This clone was detected a few times. The V and J genes are TRBV4-3 and TRBJ1-1; tentative D call: TRBD1 (6 bases). Germline V CDR1 and CDR2: LGHNA, YSLEER. The CDR3 runs to 17 residues. The ends were cut back, 2 bases at V and 5 bases at J, with 21 bases in the middle. CDR3 protein: CASSQRIQGDFLTEAFF. In nucleotides, the CDR3 is TGCGCCAGCAGCCAAAGAATACAGGGAGATTTTTTGACTGAAGCTTTCTTT.

The rearrangement links TRBV7-9 to TRBJ2-1; 9 bases are shared with TRBD2. Per the germline V gene, CDR1 is SEHNR and CDR2 is FQNEAQ (reference sequence). This CDR3 has 13 amino acids. V was clipped by 5 bases and J by 12 bases; unmatched bases: 8. CDR3 coding DNA: TGTGCCAGCAGCAGTAGCGGGAGTTTGTGGCAGTTCTTC. Translating it yields CASSSSGSLWQFF.

The rearrangement joins TRBV10-2 to TRBJ2-2; 8 bases map to TRBD2. This CDR3 has 16 amino acids. The germline gives CDR1 WSHSY, CDR2 SAAADI. J gave up 1 base and V 5 bases, and 6 bases lay outside the gene matches. For the CDR3, the DNA is TGCGCCAGCAGTCGGGCCCTAGCGGGGAACACCGGGGAGCTGTTTTTT. Its protein product is CASSRALAGNTGELFF.

This clone was picked up a small number of times. The chain uses TRBV2 and TRBJ1-2; 9 bases match TRBD1. The J segment lost 5 bases and the V segment lost 5 bases, leaving 3 bases of the junction unmatched. The germline V gene has CDR1 SNHLY and CDR2 FYNNEI. CDR3 length equals 13 residues. The CDR3 reads CASSWDRVYGYTF. The CDR3 nucleotides are TGTGCCAGCAGTTGGGACAGGGTGTATGGCTACACCTTC.

This chain connects TRBV5-4 to TRBJ2-1; weak D call: TRBD2 (6 bases). Trimming removed 0 bases from V and 2 bases from J, with 12 bases in between. Germline V CDR1 and CDR2: SGHNT, YYREEE (reference sequence). The CDR3 runs 16 residues. In DNA form, the CDR3 reads TGTGCCAGCAGCTTGGCCAACAGACTAGCCTACAATGAGCAGTTCTTC. Encoded protein: CASSLANRLAYNEQFF.